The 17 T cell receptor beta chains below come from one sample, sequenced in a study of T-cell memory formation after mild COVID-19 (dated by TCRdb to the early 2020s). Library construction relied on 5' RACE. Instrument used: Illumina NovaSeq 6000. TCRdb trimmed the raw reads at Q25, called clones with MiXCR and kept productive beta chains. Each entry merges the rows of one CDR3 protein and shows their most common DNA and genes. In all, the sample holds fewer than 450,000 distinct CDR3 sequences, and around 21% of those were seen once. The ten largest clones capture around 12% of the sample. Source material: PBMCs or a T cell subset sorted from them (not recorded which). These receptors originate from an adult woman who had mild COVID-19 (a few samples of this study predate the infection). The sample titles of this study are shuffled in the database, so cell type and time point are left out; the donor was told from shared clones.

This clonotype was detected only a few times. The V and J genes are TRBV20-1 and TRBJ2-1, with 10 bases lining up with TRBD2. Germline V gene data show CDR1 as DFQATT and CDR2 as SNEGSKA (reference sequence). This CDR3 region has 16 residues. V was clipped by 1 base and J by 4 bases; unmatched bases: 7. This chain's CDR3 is CSARAPRTSGYNEQFF. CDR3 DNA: TGCAGTGCTAGAGCCCCGAGGACTAGCGGATACAATGAGCAGTTCTTC.

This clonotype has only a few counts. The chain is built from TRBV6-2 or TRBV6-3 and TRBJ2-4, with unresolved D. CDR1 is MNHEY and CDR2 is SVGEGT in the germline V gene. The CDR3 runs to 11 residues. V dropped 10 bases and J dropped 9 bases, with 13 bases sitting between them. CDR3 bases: TGTGCCACGTCCCGTTTTGGCATTCAGTACTTC. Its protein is CATSRFGIQYF.

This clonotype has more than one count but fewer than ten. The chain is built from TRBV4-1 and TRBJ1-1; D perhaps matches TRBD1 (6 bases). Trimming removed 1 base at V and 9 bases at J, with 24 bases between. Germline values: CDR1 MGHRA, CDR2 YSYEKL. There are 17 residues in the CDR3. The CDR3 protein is CASSQAFGGGGKTKAFF. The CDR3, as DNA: TGCGCCAGCAGCCAAGCATTCGGAGGGGGAGGGAAAACAAAAGCTTTCTTT.

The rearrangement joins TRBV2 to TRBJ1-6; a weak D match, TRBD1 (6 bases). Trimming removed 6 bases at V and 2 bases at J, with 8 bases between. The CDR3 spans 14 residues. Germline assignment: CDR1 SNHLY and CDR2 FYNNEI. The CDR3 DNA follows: TGTGCCAGCAGCAACAGGGCCTATAATTCACCCCTCCACTTT. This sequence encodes CASSNRAYNSPLHF.

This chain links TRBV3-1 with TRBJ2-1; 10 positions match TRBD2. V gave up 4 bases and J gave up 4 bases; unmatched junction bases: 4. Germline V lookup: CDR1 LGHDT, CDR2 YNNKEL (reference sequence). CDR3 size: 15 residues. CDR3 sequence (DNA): TGTGCCAGCAGCCCCGCACTAGCGGGGTACAATGAGCAGTTCTTC. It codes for CASSPALAGYNEQFF.

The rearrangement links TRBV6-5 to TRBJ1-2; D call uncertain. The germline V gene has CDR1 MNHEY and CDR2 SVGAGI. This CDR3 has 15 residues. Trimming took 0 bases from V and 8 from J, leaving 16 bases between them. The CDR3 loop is CASSYSRTPAGGYTF. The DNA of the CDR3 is TGTGCCAGCAGTTACTCGAGAACACCTGCTGGGGGCTACACCTTC.

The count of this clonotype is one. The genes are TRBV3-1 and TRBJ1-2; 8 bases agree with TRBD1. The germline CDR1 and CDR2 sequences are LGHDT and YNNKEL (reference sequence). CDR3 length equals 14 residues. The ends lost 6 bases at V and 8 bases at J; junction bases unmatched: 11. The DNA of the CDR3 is TGTGCCAGCAGGAGGAGTCAGGGGGCGGTCGGCTACACCTTC. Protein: CASRRSQGAVGYTF.

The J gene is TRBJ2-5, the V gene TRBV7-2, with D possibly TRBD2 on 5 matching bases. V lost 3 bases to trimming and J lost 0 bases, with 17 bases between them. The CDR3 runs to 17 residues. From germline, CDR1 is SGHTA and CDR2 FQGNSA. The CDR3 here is CASSFSSHSAYQETQYF. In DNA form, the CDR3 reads TGTGCCAGCAGCTTCTCCTCTCATAGCGCGTACCAAGAGACCCAGTACTTC.

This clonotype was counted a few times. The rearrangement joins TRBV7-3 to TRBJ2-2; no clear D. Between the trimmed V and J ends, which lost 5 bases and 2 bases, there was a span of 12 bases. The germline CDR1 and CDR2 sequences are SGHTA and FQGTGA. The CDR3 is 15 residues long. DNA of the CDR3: TGTGCCAGCAGCCTGTCCCCGACTAACACCGGGGAGCTGTTTTTT. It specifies CASSLSPTNTGELFF.

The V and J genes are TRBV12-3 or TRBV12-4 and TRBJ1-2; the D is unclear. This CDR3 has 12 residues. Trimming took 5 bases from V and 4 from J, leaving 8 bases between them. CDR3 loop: CASSAGFYGYTF. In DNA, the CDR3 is TGTGCCAGCAGTGCGGGGTTCTATGGCTACACCTTC.

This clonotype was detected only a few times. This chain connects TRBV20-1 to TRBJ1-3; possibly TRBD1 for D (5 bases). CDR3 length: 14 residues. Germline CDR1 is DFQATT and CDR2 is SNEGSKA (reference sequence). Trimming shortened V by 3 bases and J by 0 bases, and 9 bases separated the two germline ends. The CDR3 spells CSASSQGSGNTIYF. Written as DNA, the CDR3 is TGCAGTGCTAGTTCTCAGGGCTCTGGAAACACCATATATTTT.

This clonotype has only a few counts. CDR3 DNA sequence: TGTGCCAGCAGCTTAACTGGGAGAGGCCAAGAGACCCAGTACTTC. As protein: CASSLTGRGQETQYF. The rearrangement uses TRBV7-3 and TRBJ2-5; a weak D match, TRBD2 (5 bases). The V end was cut by 0 bases, the J end by 1 base, with 9 bases between. Per the germline V gene, CDR1 is SGHTA and CDR2 is FQGTGA. The CDR3 runs 15 residues.

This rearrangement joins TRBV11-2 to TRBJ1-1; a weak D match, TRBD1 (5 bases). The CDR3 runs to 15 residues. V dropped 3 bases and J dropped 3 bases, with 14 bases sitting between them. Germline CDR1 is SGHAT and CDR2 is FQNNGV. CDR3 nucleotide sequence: TGTGCCAGCAGCTTGACGGCCCGGGGGGACACTGAAGCTTTCTTT. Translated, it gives CASSLTARGDTEAFF.

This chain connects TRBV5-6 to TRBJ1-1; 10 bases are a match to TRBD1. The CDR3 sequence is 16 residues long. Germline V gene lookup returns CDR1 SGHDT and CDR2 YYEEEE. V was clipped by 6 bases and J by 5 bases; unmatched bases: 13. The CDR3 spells CASIPGQGRLGTEAFF. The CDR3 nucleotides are TGTGCCAGCATTCCGGGACAGGGGCGTTTAGGGACTGAAGCTTTCTTT.

The CDR3 here is CSVEVPGQGYNEQFF. The CDR3 bases are TGCAGCGTTGAAGTACCGGGACAGGGGTACAATGAGCAGTTCTTC. This chain uses TRBV29-1 with TRBJ2-1; 10 nucleotides line up with TRBD1. Germline-derived CDR1 and CDR2 are SQVTM and ANQGSEA. CDR3 length: 15 amino acids. V lost 1 base, J lost 4 bases, and 4 bases stayed unmatched.

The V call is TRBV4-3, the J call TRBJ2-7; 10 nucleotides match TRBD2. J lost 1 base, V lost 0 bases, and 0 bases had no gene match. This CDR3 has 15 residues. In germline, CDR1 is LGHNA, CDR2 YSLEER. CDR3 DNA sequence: TGCGCCAGCAGCCAAGATAGCGGGAGGTCCTACGAGCAGTACTTC. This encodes CASSQDSGRSYEQYF.

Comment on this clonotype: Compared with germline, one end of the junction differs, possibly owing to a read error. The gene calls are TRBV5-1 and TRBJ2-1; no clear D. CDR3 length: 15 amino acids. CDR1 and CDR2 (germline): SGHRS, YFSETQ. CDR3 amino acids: CASSYEESSYNEHFF. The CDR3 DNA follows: TGCGCCAGCAGCTATGAGGAGAGCTCCTACAATGAGCATTTCTTC.